This TCR beta chain is drawn from a study of molecular identifiers for immune sequencing clone quantification. Generation of bulk TCR libraries relied on previously described methods and listed TCR primers. TCRdb called the PCR reads again in MiXCR, with one record for every CDR3 protein. The sample holds approximately 97,000 distinct CDR3 sequences, 20% to 25% seen once. This CDR3 contains 13 residues. The V end lost 4 bases, the J end lost 8 bases, and 13 bases lay between the germline ends. CDR1 is SGHDT, CDR2 YYEEEE, per germline. The naive CD8 libraries originated from between 20,000 and 1,000,000 sorted cells and drew on 10%, 30% or 50% RNA. Sorting was used to obtain naive CD8 T cells (CD8+CD4-CCR7+CD45RA+).

The receptor comes from a human donor in good health. Some libraries in this study had Jurkat cell RNA spiked in. The sequenced sample consisted of naive CD8+ T cells from blood, with Jurkat cell RNA spiked in. The subset here: FACS-sorted CD8+CD4-CCR7+CD45RA+ naive T cells. The chain recombines TRBV5-6 with TRBJ2-1; no clear D. CDR3 bases: TGTGCCAGCAGCCCCGGCGGTCCGCATGAGCAGTTCTTC. Translated: CASSPGGPHEQFF.